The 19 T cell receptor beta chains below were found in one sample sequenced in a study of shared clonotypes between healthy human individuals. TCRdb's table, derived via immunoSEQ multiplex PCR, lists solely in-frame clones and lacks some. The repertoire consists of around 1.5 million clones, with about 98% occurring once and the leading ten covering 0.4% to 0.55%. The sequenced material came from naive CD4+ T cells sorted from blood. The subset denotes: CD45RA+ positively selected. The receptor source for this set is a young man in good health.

The CDR3 DNA follows: TGTGCCAGCAGTTTATGGGGGAGGACTAGCGGGAGAGATACGCAGTATTTT. Residues: CASSLWGRTSGRDTQYF. This chain links TRBV28 with TRBJ2-3, with 13 positions matching TRBD2. Germline CDR1 MDHEN, CDR2 SYDVKM. The CDR3 length is 17 residues. V trimming: 0 bases; J trimming: 5 bases; junction bases outside the gene matches: 5.

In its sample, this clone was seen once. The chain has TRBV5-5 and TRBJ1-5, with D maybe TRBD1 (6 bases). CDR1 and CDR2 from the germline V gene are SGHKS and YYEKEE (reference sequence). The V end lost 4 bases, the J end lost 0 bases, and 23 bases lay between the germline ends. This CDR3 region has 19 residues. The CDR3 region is CASSRRTGTRSDSNQPQHF. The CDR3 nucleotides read TGTGCCAGCAGCCGACGCACCGGGACACGGAGTGATAGCAATCAGCCCCAGCATTTT.

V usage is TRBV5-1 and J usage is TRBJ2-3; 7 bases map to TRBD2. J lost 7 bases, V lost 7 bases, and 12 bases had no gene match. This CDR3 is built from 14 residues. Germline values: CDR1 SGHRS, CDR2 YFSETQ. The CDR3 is CASGSGTIQNTQYF. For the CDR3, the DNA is TGCGCCAGCGGATCCGGGACTATTCAGAATACGCAGTATTTT.

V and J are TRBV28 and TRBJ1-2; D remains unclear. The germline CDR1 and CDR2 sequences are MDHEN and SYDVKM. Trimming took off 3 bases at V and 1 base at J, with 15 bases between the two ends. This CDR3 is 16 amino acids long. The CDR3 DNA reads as TGTGCCAGCAGTTTCGTTGGGAACCGGTTTAACTATGGCTACACCTTC. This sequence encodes CASSFVGNRFNYGYTF.

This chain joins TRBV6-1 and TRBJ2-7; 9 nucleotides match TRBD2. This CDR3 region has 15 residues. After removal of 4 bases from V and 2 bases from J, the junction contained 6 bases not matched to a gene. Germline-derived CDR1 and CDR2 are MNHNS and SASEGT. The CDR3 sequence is CASSVLSGSTYEQYF. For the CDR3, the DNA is TGTGCCAGCAGTGTTCTTAGCGGGAGCACCTACGAGCAGTACTTC.

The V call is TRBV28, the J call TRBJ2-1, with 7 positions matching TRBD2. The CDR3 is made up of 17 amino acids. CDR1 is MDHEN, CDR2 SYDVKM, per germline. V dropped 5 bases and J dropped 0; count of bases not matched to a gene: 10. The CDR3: CASSKRLAGHSYNEQFF. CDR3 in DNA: TGTGCCAGCAGTAAGAGATTAGCGGGTCACTCCTACAATGAGCAGTTCTTC.

As DNA, the CDR3 is TGTGCCAGCAGCACCCGACTAGCGGGGGCGAACACCGGGGAGCTGTTTTTT. As protein: CASSTRLAGANTGELFF. The chain recombines TRBV7-9 with TRBJ2-2; 12 positions match TRBD2. The ends lost 5 bases at V and 0 bases at J; junction bases unmatched: 4. Germline CDR1 SEHNR, CDR2 FQNEAQ (reference sequence). This CDR3 has 17 residues.

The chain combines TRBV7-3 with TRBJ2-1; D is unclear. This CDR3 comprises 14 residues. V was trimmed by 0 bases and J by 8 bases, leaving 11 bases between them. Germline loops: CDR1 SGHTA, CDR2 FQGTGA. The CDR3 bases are TGTGCCAGCAGCTTAACCTGGGGTCAGGATGAGCAGTTCTTC. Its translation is CASSLTWGQDEQFF.

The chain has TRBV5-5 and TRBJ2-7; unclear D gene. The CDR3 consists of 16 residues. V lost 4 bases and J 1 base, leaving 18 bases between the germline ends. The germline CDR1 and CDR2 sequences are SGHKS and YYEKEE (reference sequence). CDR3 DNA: TGTGCCAGCAGCAAGAGTCCCGGCGCCGTTTCCTACGAGCAGTACTTC. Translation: CASSKSPGAVSYEQYF.

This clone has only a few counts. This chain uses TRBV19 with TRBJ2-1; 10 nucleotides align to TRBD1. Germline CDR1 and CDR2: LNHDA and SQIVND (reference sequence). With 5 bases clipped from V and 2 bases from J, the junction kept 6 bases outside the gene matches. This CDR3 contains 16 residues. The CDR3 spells CASSPGTGDAYNEQFF. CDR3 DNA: TGTGCCAGTAGTCCCGGGACAGGGGATGCCTACAATGAGCAGTTCTTC.

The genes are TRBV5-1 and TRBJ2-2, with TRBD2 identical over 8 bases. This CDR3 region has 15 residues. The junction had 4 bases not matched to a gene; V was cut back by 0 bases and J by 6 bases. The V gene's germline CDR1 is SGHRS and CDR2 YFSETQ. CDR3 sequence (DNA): TGCGCCAGCAGCTTGGGCGCGGGAGGCTCCGGGGAGCTGTTTTTT. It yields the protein CASSLGAGGSGELFF. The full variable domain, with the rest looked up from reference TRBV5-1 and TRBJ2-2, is KAGVTQTPRYLIKTRGQQVTLSCSPISGHRSVSWYQQTPGQGLQFLFEYFSETQRNKGNFPGRFSGRQFSNSRSEMNVSTLELGDSALYLCASSLGAGGSGELFFGEGSRLTVL.

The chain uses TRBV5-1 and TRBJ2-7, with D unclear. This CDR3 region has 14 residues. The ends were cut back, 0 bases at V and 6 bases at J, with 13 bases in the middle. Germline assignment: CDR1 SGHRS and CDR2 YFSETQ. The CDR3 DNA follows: TGCGCCAGCAGCTTGGGTGGGAATTCCCTCGAGCAGTACTTC. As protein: CASSLGGNSLEQYF.

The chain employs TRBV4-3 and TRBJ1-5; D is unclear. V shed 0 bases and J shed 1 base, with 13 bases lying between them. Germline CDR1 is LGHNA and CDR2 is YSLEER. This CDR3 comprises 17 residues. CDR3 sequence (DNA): TGCGCCAGCAGCCAAGACCCTACGGGGTTGAGCAATCAGCCCCAGCATTTT. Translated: CASSQDPTGLSNQPQHF.

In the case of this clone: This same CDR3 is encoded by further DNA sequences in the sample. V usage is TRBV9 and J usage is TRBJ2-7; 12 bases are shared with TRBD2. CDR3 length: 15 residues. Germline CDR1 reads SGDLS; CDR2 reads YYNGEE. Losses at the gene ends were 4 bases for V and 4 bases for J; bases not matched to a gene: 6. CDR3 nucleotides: TGTGCCAGCAGCACGGGGACTAGCGGGTCGTACGAGCAGTACTTC. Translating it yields CASSTGTSGSYEQYF.

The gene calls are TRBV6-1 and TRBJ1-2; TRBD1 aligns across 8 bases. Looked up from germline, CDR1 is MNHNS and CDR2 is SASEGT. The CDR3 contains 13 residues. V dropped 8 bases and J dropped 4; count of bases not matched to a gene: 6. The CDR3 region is CASGRGQGYGYTF. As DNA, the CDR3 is TGTGCCAGCGGCAGGGGGCAGGGCTATGGCTACACCTTC.

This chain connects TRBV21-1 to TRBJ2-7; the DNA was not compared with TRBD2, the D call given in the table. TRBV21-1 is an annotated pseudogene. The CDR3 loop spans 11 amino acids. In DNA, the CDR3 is TGTGCCAGCAAAACTGCCTACGAGCAGTACTTC. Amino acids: CASKTAYEQYF.

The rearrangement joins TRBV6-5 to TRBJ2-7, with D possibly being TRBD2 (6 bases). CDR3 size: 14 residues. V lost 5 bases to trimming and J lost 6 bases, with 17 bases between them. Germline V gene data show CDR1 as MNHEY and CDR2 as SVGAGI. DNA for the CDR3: TGTGCCAGCAGTCCCTTCGGGAGCTGGGGCGAGCAGTACTTC. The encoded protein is CASSPFGSWGEQYF.

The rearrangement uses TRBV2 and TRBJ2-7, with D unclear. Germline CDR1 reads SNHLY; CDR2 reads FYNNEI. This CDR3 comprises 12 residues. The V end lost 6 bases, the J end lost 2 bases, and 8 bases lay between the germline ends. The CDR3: CASSGHTYEQYF. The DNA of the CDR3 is TGTGCCAGCAGCGGCCATACCTACGAGCAGTACTTC.

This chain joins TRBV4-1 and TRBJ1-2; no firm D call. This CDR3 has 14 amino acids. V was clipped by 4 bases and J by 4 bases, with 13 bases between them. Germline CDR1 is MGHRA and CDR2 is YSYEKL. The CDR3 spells CASSPAEQFYGYTF. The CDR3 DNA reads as TGCGCCAGCAGCCCTGCAGAGCAATTCTATGGCTACACCTTC.